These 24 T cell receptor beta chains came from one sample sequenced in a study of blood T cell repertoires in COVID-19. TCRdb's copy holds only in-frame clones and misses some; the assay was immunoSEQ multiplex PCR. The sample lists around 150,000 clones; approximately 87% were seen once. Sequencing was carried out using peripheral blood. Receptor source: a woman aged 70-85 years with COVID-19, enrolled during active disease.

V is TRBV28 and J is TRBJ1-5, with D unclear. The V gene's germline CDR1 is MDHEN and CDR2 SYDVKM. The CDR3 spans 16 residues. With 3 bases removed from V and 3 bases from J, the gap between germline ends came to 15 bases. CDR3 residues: CASSFPRGRVNQPQHF. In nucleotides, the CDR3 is TGTGCCAGCAGTTTTCCTCGAGGGCGGGTCAATCAGCCCCAGCATTTT.

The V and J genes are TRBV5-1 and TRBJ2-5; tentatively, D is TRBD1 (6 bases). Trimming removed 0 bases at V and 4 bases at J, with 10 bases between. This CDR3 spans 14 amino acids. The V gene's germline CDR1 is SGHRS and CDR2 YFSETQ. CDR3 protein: CASSLVGAVETQYF. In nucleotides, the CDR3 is TGCGCCAGCAGCTTGGTGGGGGCTGTAGAGACCCAGTACTTC.

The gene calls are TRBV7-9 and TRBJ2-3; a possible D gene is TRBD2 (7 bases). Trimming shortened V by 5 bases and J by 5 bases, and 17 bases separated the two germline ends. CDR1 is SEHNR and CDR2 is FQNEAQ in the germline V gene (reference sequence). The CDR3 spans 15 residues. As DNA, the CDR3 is TGTGCCAGCAGCCCCTTGGGGGGGGGCGGAGATACGCAGTATTTT. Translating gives CASSPLGGGGDTQYF.

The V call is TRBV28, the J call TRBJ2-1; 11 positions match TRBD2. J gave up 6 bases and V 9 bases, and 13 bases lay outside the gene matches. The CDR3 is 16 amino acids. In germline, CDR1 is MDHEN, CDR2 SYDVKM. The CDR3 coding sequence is TGTGCCAGAGGAGTTTCGACCGGGACTAGCGGCAATGAGCAGTTCTTC. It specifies CARGVSTGTSGNEQFF.

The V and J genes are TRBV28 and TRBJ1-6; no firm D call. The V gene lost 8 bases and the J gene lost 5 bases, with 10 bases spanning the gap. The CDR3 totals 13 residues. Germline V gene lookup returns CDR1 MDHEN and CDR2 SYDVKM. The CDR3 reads CASLWRNNSPLHF. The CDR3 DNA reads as TGTGCCAGCCTTTGGCGGAATAATTCACCCCTCCACTTT.

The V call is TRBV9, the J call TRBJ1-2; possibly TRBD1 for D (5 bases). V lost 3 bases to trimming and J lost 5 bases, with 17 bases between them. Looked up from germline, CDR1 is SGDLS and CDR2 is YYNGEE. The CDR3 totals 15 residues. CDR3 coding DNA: TGTGCCAGCAGCGCTACAGCCGTCTCAGGGTATGGCTACACCTTC. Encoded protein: CASSATAVSGYGYTF.

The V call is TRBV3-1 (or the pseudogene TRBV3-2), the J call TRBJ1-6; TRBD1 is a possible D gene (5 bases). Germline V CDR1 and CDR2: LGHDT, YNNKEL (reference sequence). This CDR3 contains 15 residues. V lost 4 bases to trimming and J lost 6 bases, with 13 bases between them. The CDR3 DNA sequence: TGTGCCAGCAGCCCCAGGGACTGGGGTAATTCACCCCTCCACTTT. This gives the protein CASSPRDWGNSPLHF.

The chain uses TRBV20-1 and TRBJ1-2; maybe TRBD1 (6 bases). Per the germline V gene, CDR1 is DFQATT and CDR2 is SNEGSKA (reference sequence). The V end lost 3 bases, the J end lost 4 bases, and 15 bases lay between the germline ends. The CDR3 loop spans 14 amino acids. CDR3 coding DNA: TGCAGTGCTAGTCAGGCAGGGGTTGGCTATGGCTACACCTTC. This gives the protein CSASQAGVGYGYTF.

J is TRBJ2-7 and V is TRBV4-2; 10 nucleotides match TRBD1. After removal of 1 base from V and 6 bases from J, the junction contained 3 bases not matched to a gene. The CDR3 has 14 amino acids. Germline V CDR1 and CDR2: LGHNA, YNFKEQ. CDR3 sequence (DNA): TGTGCCAGCAGCCAAGGGGGACAGGGGTCCGAGCAGTACTTC. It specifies CASSQGGQGSEQYF.

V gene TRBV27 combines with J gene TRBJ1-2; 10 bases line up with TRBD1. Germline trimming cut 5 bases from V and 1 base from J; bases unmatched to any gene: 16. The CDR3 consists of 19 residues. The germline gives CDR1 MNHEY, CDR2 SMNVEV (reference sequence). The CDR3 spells CASSTYFRDRGLDNYGYTF. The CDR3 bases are TGTGCCAGCAGTACCTACTTCCGGGACAGGGGTTTAGATAACTATGGCTACACCTTC.

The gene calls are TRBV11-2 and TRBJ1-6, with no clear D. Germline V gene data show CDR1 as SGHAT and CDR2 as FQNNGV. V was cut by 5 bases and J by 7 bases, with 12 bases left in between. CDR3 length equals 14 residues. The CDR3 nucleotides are TGTGCCAGCAGCCCGGAGAGGGTCAATTCACCCCTCCACTTT. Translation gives CASSPERVNSPLHF.

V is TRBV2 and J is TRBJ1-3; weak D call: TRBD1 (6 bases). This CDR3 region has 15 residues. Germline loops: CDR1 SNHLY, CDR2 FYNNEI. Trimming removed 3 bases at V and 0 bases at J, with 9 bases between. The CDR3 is CASSETGLSGNTIYF. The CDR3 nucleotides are TGTGCCAGCAGTGAGACAGGTCTCTCTGGAAACACCATATATTTT.

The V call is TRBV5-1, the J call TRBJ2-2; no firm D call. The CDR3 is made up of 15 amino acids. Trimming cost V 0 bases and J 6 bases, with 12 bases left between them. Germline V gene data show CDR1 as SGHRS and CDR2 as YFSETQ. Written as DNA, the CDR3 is TGCGCCAGCAGCTTGGACTACAATGGATCCGGGGAGCTGTTTTTT. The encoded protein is CASSLDYNGSGELFF.

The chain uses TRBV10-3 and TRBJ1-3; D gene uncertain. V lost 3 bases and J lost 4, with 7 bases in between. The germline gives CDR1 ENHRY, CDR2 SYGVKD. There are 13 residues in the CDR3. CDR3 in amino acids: CAISDELGNTIYF. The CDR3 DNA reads TGTGCCATCAGTGATGAGTTAGGAAACACCATATATTTT.

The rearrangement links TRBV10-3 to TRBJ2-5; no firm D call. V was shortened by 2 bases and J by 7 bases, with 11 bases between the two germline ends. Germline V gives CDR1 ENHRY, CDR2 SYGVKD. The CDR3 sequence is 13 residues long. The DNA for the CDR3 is TGTGCCATCAGTGAGGCCGAGCCGCGGACCCAGTACTTC. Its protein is CAISEAEPRTQYF.

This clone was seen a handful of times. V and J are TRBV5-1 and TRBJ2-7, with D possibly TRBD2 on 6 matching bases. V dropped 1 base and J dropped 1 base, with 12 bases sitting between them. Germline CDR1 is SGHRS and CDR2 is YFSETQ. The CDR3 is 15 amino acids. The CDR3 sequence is CASSLWPGVSYEQYF. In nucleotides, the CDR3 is TGCGCCAGCAGCTTGTGGCCGGGGGTATCCTACGAGCAGTACTTC.

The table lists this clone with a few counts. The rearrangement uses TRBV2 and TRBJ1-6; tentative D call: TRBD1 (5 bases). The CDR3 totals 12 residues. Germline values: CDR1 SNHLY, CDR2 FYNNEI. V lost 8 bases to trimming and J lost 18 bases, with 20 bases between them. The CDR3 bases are TGTGCCAGCGCAGGATTTCAGACCAGGGCCCACTTT. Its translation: CASAGFQTRAHF.

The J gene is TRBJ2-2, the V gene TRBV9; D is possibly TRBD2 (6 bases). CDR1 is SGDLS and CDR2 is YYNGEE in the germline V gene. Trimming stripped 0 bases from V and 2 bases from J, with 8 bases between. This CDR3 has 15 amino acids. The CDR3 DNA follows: TGTGCCAGCAGCGTAGTAGGGACTAACACCGGGGAGCTGTTTTTT. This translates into CASSVVGTNTGELFF.

The CDR3 nucleotides are TGTGCCAGCAGCCCCCAACCCTTTACTAGCGGGGGGTCTAGCACAGATACGCAGTATTTT. Protein product: CASSPQPFTSGGSSTDTQYF. The V call is TRBV3-1 (or the pseudogene TRBV3-2), the J call TRBJ2-3, with 12 bases identical to TRBD2. V was clipped by 4 bases and J by 0 bases; unmatched bases: 14. CDR1 is LGHDT, CDR2 YNNKEL, per germline (reference sequence). The CDR3 is 20 amino acids.

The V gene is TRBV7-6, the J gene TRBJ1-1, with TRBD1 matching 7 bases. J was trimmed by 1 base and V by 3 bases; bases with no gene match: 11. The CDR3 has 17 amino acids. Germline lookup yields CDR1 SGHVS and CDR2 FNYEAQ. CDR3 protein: CASSFYVVRGANTEAFF. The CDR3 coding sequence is TGTGCCAGCAGCTTCTACGTGGTCAGGGGGGCGAACACTGAAGCTTTCTTT.

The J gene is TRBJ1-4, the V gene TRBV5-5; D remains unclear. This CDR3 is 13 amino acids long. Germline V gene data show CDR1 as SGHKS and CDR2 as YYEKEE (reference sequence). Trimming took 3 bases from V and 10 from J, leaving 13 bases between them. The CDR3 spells CASSYSDTGKLFF. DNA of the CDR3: TGTGCCAGCAGCTATTCCGACACCGGAAAACTGTTTTTT. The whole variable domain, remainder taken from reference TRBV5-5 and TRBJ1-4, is DAGVTQSPTHLIKTRGQQVTLRCSPISGHKSVSWYQQVLGQGPQFIFQYYEKEERGRGNFPDRFSARQFPNYSSELNVNALLLGDSALYLCASSYSDTGKLFFGSGTQLSVL.

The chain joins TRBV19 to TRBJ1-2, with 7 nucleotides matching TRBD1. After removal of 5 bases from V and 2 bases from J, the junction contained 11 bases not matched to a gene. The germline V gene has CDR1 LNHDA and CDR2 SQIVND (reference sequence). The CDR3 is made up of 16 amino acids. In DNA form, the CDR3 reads TGTGCCAGTAGTCCCACATCCTGGGACAGCAACTATGGCTACACCTTC. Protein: CASSPTSWDSNYGYTF. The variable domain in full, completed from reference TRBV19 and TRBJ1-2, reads DGGITQSPKYLFRKEGQNVTLSCEQNLNHDAMYWYRQDPGQGLRLIYYSQIVNDFQKGDIAEGYSVSREKKESFPLTVTSAQKNPTAFYLCASSPTSWDSNYGYTFGSGTRLTVV.

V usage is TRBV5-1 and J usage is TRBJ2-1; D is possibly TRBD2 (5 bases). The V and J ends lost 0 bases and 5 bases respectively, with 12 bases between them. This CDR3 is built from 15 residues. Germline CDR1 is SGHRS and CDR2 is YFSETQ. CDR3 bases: TGCGCCAGCAGCTTGGTCCCCGGGGTAAACAATGAGCAGTTCTTC. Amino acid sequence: CASSLVPGVNNEQFF.

CDR3 nucleotide sequence: TGTGCCAGTAGTATTTTTGCGGCCCTCAGGGGTGGCTACACCTTC. It codes for CASSIFAALRGGYTF. V gene TRBV19 combines with J gene TRBJ1-2; D perhaps matches TRBD1 (6 bases). Germline V gene lookup returns CDR1 LNHDA and CDR2 SQIVND (reference sequence). The CDR3 spans 15 residues. The germline V and J ends were trimmed by 3 bases and 7 bases, with 18 bases remaining between them.